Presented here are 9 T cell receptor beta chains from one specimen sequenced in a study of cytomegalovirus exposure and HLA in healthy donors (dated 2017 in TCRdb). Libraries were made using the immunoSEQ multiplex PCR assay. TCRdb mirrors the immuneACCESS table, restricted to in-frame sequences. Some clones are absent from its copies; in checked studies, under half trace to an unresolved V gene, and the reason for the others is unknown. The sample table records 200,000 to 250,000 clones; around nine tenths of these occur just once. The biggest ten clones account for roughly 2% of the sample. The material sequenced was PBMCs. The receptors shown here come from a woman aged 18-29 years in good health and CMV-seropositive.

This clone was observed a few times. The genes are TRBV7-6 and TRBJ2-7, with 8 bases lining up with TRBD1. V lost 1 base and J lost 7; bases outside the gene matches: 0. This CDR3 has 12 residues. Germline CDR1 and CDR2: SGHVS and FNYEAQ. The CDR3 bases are TGTGCCAGCAGCTTAGGGGACAGGGAGCAGTACTTC. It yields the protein CASSLGDREQYF.

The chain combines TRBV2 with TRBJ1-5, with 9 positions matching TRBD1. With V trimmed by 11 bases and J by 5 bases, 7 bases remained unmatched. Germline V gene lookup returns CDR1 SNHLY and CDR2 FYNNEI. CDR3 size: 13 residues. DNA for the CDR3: TGTGCCGGTGGGGGACAGGGAGATCAGCCCCAGCATTTT. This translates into CAGGGQGDQPQHF.

The CDR3 sequence: CASGIRTALGYTF. The CDR3 DNA reads TGTGCCAGCGGTATTAGGACAGCCCTTGGCTACACCTTC. The chain couples TRBV28 to TRBJ1-2; the D gene is possibly TRBD1 (6 bases). The V end lost 8 bases, the J end lost 7 bases, and 17 bases lay between the germline ends. This CDR3 comprises 13 residues. Germline loops: CDR1 MDHEN, CDR2 SYDVKM.

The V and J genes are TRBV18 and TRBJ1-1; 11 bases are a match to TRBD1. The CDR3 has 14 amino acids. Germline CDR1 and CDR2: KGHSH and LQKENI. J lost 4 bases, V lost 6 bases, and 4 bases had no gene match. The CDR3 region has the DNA TGTGCCAGCTCCCCCGGGACAGGGGGCACTGAAGCTTTCTTT. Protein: CASSPGTGGTEAFF.

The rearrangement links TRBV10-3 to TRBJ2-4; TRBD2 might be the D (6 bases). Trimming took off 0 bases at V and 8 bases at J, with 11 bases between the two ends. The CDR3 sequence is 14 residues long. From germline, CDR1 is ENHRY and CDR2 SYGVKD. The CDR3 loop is CAISESEGMDIQYF. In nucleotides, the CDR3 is TGTGCCATCAGTGAGTCGGAGGGAATGGACATTCAGTACTTC.

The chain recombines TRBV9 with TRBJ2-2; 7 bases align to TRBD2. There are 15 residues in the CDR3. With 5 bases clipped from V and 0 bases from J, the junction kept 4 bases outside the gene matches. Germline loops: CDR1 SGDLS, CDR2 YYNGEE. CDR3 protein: CASRGSGTNTGELFF. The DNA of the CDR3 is TGTGCCAGCAGAGGGAGCGGGACGAACACCGGGGAGCTGTTTTTT.

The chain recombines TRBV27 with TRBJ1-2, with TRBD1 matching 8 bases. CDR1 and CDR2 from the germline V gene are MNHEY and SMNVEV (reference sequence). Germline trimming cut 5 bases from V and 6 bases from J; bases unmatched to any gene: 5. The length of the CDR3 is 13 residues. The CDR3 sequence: CASSIGTGDGYTF. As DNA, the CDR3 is TGTGCCAGCAGTATTGGGACAGGAGATGGCTACACCTTC.

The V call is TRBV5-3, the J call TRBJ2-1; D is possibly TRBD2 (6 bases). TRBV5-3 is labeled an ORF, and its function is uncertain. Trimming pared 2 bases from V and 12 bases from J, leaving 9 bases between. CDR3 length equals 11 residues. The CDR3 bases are TGTGCCAGAAGCTTCGGACTACGGCAGTTCTTC. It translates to CARSFGLRQFF.

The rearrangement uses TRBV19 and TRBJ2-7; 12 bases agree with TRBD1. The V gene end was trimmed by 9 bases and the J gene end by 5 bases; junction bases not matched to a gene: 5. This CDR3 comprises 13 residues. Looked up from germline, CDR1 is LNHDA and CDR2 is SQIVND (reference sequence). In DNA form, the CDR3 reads TGTGCCAGCCGGGACAGGGGGCGACACGAGCAGTACTTC. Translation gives CASRDRGRHEQYF.